The 19 T cell receptor beta chains below were found in one sample sequenced in a study of OX40 agonist ivuxolimab in advanced cancers. Some clones are missing from TCRdb's copy, which holds only in-frame ones; the method was immunoSEQ multiplex PCR. The sample lists some 60,000 clones, roughly nine tenths seen once, with about a sixth in the top ten. The source material was CD4+ or CD8+ T cells sorted from blood, sampled in a trial of the OX40 agonist ivuxolimab. These receptors originate from an adult with an advanced solid tumor such as melanoma, head and neck, liver or kidney cancer.

The chain employs TRBV2 and TRBJ1-2; 9 nucleotides line up with TRBD1. The J segment lost 4 bases and the V segment lost 6 bases, leaving 12 bases of the junction unmatched. This CDR3 spans 16 amino acids. Germline V gives CDR1 SNHLY, CDR2 FYNNEI. The CDR3 loop reads CASRRAGTGTGYGYTF. CDR3 bases: TGTGCCAGCAGGAGAGCCGGGACAGGGACGGGCTATGGCTACACCTTC.

The chain has TRBV6-1 and TRBJ1-5, with a weak D call TRBD1 (6 bases). The CDR3 has 15 residues. The germline V gene has CDR1 MNHNS and CDR2 SASEGT. V was pared by 2 bases and J by 3 bases, with 11 bases between. The CDR3 nucleotides are TGTGCCAGCAGTGAACGGGGGCTCCCCAATCAGCCCCAGCATTTT. Amino acid sequence: CASSERGLPNQPQHF.

This rearrangement joins TRBV9 to TRBJ2-2; maybe TRBD1 (5 bases). The germline V gene has CDR1 SGDLS and CDR2 YYNGEE. Between the trimmed V and J ends, which lost 2 bases and 12 bases, there was a span of 11 bases. The length of the CDR3 is 12 residues. DNA of the CDR3: TGTGCCAGCAGCGTCTCAGGGAAGCAGCTGTTTTTT. Its translation: CASSVSGKQLFF. The complete variable domain, with remaining parts taken from reference TRBV9 and TRBJ2-2, reads DSGVTQTPKHLITATGQRVTLRCSPRSGDLSVYWYQQSLDQGLQFLIQYYNGEERAKGNILERFSAQQFPDLHSELNLSSLELGDSALYFCASSVSGKQLFFGEGSRLTVL.

The chain links TRBV6-6 to TRBJ2-5; 7 bases are shared with TRBD1. The germline gives CDR1 MNHNY, CDR2 SVGAGI (reference sequence). The trim removed 6 bases at V and 4 bases at J, leaving 8 bases unmatched. The CDR3 length is 14 residues. The CDR3 sequence is CASSRQTGSETQYF. CDR3 bases: TGTGCCAGCAGCCGCCAGACAGGGTCAGAGACCCAGTACTTC.

The rearrangement joins TRBV7-9 to TRBJ1-6, with D uncertain. Trimming removed 1 base at V and 0 bases at J, with 10 bases between. This CDR3 is built from 17 residues. CDR1 is SEHNR and CDR2 is FQNEAQ in the germline V gene (reference sequence). This chain's CDR3 is CASSLGYVSSYNSPLHF. CDR3 coding DNA: TGTGCCAGCAGCTTAGGCTACGTGAGCTCCTATAATTCACCCCTCCACTTT.

The chain has TRBV30 and TRBJ2-6; D gene uncertain. The CDR3 extends over 14 amino acids. CDR1 GTSNPN and CDR2 SVGIG come from the germline V gene (reference sequence). V gave up 2 bases and J gave up 0 bases, with 5 bases separating them. The CDR3, as DNA: TGTGCCTGGAGTCGGCGCTCTGGGGCCAACGTCCTGACTTTC. This gives the protein CAWSRRSGANVLTF. The entire variable domain, with the rest obtained from reference TRBV30 and TRBJ2-6, is as follows: SQTIHQWPATLVQPVGSPLSLECTVEGTSNPNLYWYRQAAGRGLQLLFYSVGIGQISSEVPQNLSASRPQDRQFILSSKKLLLSDSGFYLCAWSRRSGANVLTFGAGSRLTVL.

The CDR3 DNA is TGTGCCAGCAGTTACCCCATGGGCACTGAAGCTTTCTTT. It is translated as CASSYPMGTEAFF. The chain recombines TRBV6-5 with TRBJ1-1; D unresolved. CDR3 size: 13 residues. The V end lost 2 bases, the J end lost 4 bases, and 8 bases lay between the germline ends. Per the germline V gene, CDR1 is MNHEY and CDR2 is SVGAGI.

The rearrangement links TRBV7-6 to TRBJ2-5, with a weak D call TRBD1 (6 bases). This CDR3 is built from 14 residues. CDR1 SGHVS and CDR2 FNYEAQ come from the germline V gene. Trimming pared 6 bases from V and 2 bases from J, leaving 13 bases between. The chain's CDR3 is CASRPWTVQETQYF. DNA for the CDR3: TGTGCCAGCAGACCTTGGACAGTACAAGAGACCCAGTACTTC.

The genes are TRBV27 and TRBJ2-2; D gene ambiguous. The V end lost 3 bases, the J end lost 2 bases, and 10 bases lay between the germline ends. The germline V gene has CDR1 MNHEY and CDR2 SMNVEV (reference sequence). The CDR3 has 15 amino acids. The CDR3 sequence is CASSLGYLNTGELFF. The CDR3 bases are TGTGCCAGCAGTTTGGGGTACCTAAACACCGGGGAGCTGTTTTTT.

This clone appeared a few times. CDR3 sequence (DNA): TGTGCCAGAAGCCTCCTGTGTGGCGGCTACACCTTC. Protein sequence: CARSLLCGGYTF. The gene calls are TRBV5-3 and TRBJ1-2; no clear D. TRBV5-3 is assigned to the ORF class and has an uncertain function. Trimming pared 4 bases from V and 8 bases from J, leaving 12 bases between. This CDR3 is built from 12 residues.

To note about this clone: The junction does not match germline at one end; this may be a read error. The V call is TRBV6-6, the J call TRBJ2-7, with D possibly TRBD2 on 5 matching bases. CDR3 size: 12 residues. CDR1 is MNHNY and CDR2 is SVGAGI in the germline V gene (reference sequence). CDR3 amino acids: CASSPRSGGLHF. The CDR3, as DNA: TGTGCCAGCAGTCCTCGGAGCGGCGGATTGCACTTC.

In DNA form, the CDR3 reads TGCGCCAGCAGTGAGTCGGGGTCCGCTGAAGCTTTCTTT. Translation: CASSESGSAEAFF. The chain employs TRBV10-2 and TRBJ1-1; D unclear. The germline CDR1 and CDR2 sequences are WSHSY and SAAADI. CDR3 length equals 13 residues. Trimming stripped 0 bases from V and 6 bases from J, with 8 bases between.

The chain employs TRBV10-3 and TRBJ2-7, with D uncertain. The CDR3 is 15 amino acids. The germline V gene encodes CDR1 ENHRY and CDR2 SYGVKD. Trimming removed 2 bases at V and 3 bases at J, with 14 bases between. The DNA for the CDR3 is TGTGCCATCAGTGAGCCGAAGGGCTTCTACTACGAGCAGTACTTC. Its translation is CAISEPKGFYYEQYF.

This sequence joins TRBV19 and TRBJ1-1; D unclear. Trimming stripped 5 bases from V and 5 bases from J, with 6 bases between. Per germline, CDR1 LNHDA and CDR2 SQIVND (reference sequence). The CDR3 is 11 amino acids. CDR3 protein: CASSYGTEAFF. CDR3 nucleotide sequence: TGTGCCAGTAGTTATGGAACTGAAGCTTTCTTT.

The rearrangement links TRBV27 to TRBJ2-7, with TRBD1 identical over 10 bases. V was pared by 6 bases and J by 2 bases, with 10 bases of the junction left unmatched. The CDR3 has 16 amino acids. CDR1 MNHEY and CDR2 SMNVEV come from the germline V gene (reference sequence). DNA of the CDR3: TGTGCCAGCAGACGGAATCGGGACAGGGGACCCTACGAGCAGTACTTC. Its translation is CASRRNRDRGPYEQYF.

This sequence joins TRBV7-8 and TRBJ2-7; 9 nucleotides align to TRBD2. This CDR3 has 15 residues. V lost 2 bases, J lost 0 bases, and 2 bases stayed unmatched. Germline V gene lookup returns CDR1 SGHVS and CDR2 FQNEAQ. The CDR3 is CASSLKRGVSYEQYF. The CDR3 DNA sequence: TGTGCCAGCAGCTTAAAGCGGGGGGTCTCCTACGAGCAGTACTTC.

The rearrangement links TRBV6-6 to TRBJ2-5; D is ambiguous. Between the trimmed V and J ends, which lost 8 bases and 4 bases, there was a span of 5 bases. The CDR3 totals 10 residues. Germline lookup yields CDR1 MNHNY and CDR2 SVGAGI (reference sequence). CDR3 sequence (DNA): TGTGCCAGCTCCCTAGAGACCCAGTACTTC. This sequence encodes CASSLETQYF.

This sequence joins TRBV28 and TRBJ2-7; D remains unclear. Trimming removed 6 bases from V and 0 bases from J, with 18 bases in between. Germline V lookup: CDR1 MDHEN, CDR2 SYDVKM. The CDR3 length is 16 residues. The CDR3 region is CASSPPGSQSSYEQYF. CDR3 coding DNA: TGTGCCAGCAGCCCCCCAGGTAGCCAGAGCTCCTACGAGCAGTACTTC.

This clone was seen a handful of times. V is TRBV7-9 and J is TRBJ2-2; D remains ambiguous. The CDR3 has 12 residues. Trimming pared 3 bases from V and 6 bases from J, leaving 5 bases between. Germline V lookup: CDR1 SEHNR, CDR2 FQNEAQ (reference sequence). CDR3 DNA: TGTGCCAGCAGCTTTGGCTCCGGGGAGCTGTTTTTT. It translates to CASSFGSGELFF.